This entry concerns a single TCR beta chain. Its antigen is unidentified. Germline V gene sequence: CDR1 MDHEN, CDR2 SYDVKM. The CDR3 consists of 17 residues. After removal of 4 bases from V and 1 base from J, the junction contained 9 bases not matched to a gene. This record comes from a study of memory CD4+ T cells and cytomegalovirus serostatus. Points from the study as a whole: CMV serostatus prediction reached median AUC approximately 0.95, or 0.91 with US-trained model. Of under 200 reported CMV TCRbeta sequences, 65 to 85 were found in memory CD4+ repertoires.

The sort gate was single viable CD3+CD4+CD8-CD45RO+ cells for memory CD4+ T cells. Method: immunoSEQ multiplex PCR; TCRdb's copy keeps in-frame clones and lacks some. The sample consists of fewer than 50,000 clones, less than 80% of them appearing once. The chain combines TRBV28 with TRBJ1-3; 8 bases line up with TRBD1. The TCR sequence derives from an adult in good health and CMV-seronegative. The sequencing input was memory CD4+ T cells from blood. The CDR3 sequence is CASSSGTGPGSGNTIYF. In DNA, the CDR3 is TGTGCCAGCAGTTCCGGGACAGGACCGGGGTCTGGAAACACCATATATTTT.